The source of this T cell receptor (beta chain) is a study of blood T cell repertoires in COVID-19. Overall study context: COVID-19 samples, acute and convalescent, were from the United States, Italy and Spain.

CDR3 length: 14 residues. Germline V CDR1 and CDR2: MNHEY, SMNVEV (reference sequence). Trimming left V 5 bases short and J 5 bases short, with 15 bases between. The method was immunoSEQ multiplex PCR; TCRdb's version includes in-frame clones alone and lacks a portion of them. This sample has over 200,000 clones, with almost 90% found just once. The V gene is TRBV27, the J gene TRBJ1-2; a possible D gene is TRBD1 (6 bases). This TCR came from a man in his late teens or twenties with active or convalescent COVID-19. Material for sequencing was peripheral blood. CDR3 protein: CASSPMTGPYGYTF. CDR3 bases: TGTGCCAGCAGTCCGATGACAGGTCCTTATGGCTACACCTTC.